Detailed here is one T cell receptor beta chain. Its antigen is not identified. The same CDR3 arises from other DNA sequences in this sample as well. The CDR3 loop spans 16 amino acids. CDR1 and CDR2 (germline): MNHNS, SASEGT. Trimming cost V 6 bases and J 3 bases; bases outside gene matches: 10. TCRdb re-clonotyped the PCR reads through MiXCR. This table holds over 15,000 clones, 34% found once. This specimen belongs to a study of metastatic and nonmetastatic thyroid tumors. About the study: Repertoire comparisons spanned blood and tumor or nodule tissue from malignant and benign thyroid patients. Overall study findings and caveats: Reported TCR beta diversity, measured in blood and tumor, was significantly higher for malignant thyroid tumors than for benign nodules.

Thyroid surgery had not been preceded by any treatment in any patient. The V gene is TRBV6-1, the J gene TRBJ1-5; 8 bases align to TRBD1. This clonotype originated in a female donor with papillary thyroid cancer or a benign thyroid nodule (not recorded which). Some clones in this sample may be carry-over from other donors' samples. Sequencing was performed on tumor tissue. CDR3 protein: CASSRAGTGPNQPQHF. CDR3 in DNA: TGTGCCAGCAGCCGCGCCGGGACAGGTCCCAATCAGCCCCAGCATTTT.